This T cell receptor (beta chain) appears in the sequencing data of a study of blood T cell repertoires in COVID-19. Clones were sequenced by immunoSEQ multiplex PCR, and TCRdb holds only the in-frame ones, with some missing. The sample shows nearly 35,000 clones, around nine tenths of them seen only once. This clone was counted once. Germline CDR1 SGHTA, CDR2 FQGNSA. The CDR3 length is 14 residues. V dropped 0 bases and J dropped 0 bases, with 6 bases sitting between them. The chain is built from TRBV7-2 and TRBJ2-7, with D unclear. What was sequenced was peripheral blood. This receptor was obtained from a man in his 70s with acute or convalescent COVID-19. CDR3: CASSLALISYEQYF. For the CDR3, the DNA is TGTGCCAGCAGCTTAGCCCTAATCTCCTACGAGCAGTACTTC.